This entry describes one TCR beta chain. Antigen unknown. This entry comes from a study of response to subunit inactivated influenza vaccine. The study's findings and limits: Authors suggested each seasonal influenza vaccination recruits few new T cells.

TCRdb reanalysed the RT-PCR reads using MiXCR and keeps one entry per CDR3 protein. The sample carries around 530,000 distinct CDR3 sequences, 10% to 15% recorded once. V was shortened by 2 bases and J by 5 bases, with 12 bases between the two germline ends. In germline, CDR1 is SGHTA, CDR2 FQGNSA. There are 14 residues in the CDR3. Specimen: PBMCs from blood, collected on the day of vaccination. This clonotype originated in a middle-aged man who received an inactivated influenza vaccine. The rearrangement uses TRBV7-2 and TRBJ1-1, with D perhaps TRBD1 (5 bases). The DNA of the CDR3 is TGTGCCAGCAGCTTAAGGGGTATAGGGACTGAAGCTTTCTTT. Its translation: CASSLRGIGTEAFF.